This TCR beta chain was captured in a study of beta chain features in type 1 diabetes. The V end was cut by 7 bases, the J end by 5 bases, with 21 bases between. The germline V gene encodes CDR1 SGHTA and CDR2 FQGNSA. The CDR3 has 15 amino acids. Notes on the study in general: PCR might pick shorter templates more often, in the same way for patients and controls.

Turning to this clone: Its antigen remains unknown.

The investigators reverse transcribed all of the isolated RNA, so they sequenced expressed TCRB transcripts. TCRdb's table, derived via immunoSEQ multiplex PCR, lists solely in-frame clones and lacks some. The sample records roughly 450,000 clones, around 14% being singletons. The chain recombines TRBV7-2 with TRBJ2-7; D assignment may be TRBD1 or TRBD2 (6 bases each). This TCR derives from a young man in good health. Sequencing was performed on naive CD4+ T cells from blood. The CDR3 bases are TGTGCCAGCACCAAGGTGGGGGGCGTTTCCCACGAGCAGTACTTC. Encoded protein: CASTKVGGVSHEQYF.